This T cell receptor (beta chain) was recorded in a study of blood T cells in healthy people across ages. Overall study: Per two T cells, template switching captured roughly one barcoded beta molecule. Study-level results: Roughly linear age-related decline in beta diversity appeared, significant by age 40. The percentage of naive T cells correlated strongly with TCR beta diversity.

V dropped 6 bases and J dropped 11; count of bases not matched to a gene: 10. This CDR3 is 12 amino acids long. CDR1 and CDR2 from the germline V gene are DFQATT and SNEGSKA (reference sequence). Alongside a J-beta primer mix, a sample-barcoded 5' primer served in a second PCR lasting about 7 to 11 cycles. TCRdb reprocessed the 5' RACE reads via MiXCR and lists one record per CDR3 protein. The profile shows 890,000 or so distinct CDR3 sequences, around 62% of them singletons. Of note for this clonotype: Its antigen remains unknown.

The TCR sequence derives from a man under 40 in good health. The J gene is TRBJ2-5, the V gene TRBV20-1, with 9 bases matching TRBD1. Sequencing was done on a sample of blood. The CDR3 sequence: CSANRGPDEQYF. The DNA for the CDR3 is TGCAGTGCCAACAGGGGGCCTGATGAGCAGTACTTC.